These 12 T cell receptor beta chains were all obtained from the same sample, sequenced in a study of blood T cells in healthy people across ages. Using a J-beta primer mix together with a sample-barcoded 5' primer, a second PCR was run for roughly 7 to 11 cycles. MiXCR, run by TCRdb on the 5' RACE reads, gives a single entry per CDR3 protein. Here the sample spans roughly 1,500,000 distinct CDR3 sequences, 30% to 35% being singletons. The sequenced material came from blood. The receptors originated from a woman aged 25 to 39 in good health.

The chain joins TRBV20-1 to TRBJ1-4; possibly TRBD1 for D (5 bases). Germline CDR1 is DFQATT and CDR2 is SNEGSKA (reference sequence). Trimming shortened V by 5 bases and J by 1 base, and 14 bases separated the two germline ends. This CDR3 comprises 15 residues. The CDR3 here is CSAGDRHLTNEKLFF. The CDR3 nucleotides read TGCAGTGCTGGGGACCGTCATTTAACTAATGAAAAACTGTTTTTT.

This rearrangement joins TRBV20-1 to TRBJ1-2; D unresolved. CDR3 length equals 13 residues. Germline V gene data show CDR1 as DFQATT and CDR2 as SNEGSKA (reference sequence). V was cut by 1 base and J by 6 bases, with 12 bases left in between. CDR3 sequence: CSARVAGFDGYTF. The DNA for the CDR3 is TGCAGTGCTAGAGTCGCGGGTTTCGATGGCTACACCTTC.

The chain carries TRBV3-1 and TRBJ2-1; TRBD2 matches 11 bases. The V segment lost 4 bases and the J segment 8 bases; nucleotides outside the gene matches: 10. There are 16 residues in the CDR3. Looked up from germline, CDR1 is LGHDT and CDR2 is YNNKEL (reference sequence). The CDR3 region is CASSPLTSGTGDEQFF. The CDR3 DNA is TGTGCCAGCAGCCCATTGACTAGCGGGACGGGGGATGAGCAGTTCTTC.

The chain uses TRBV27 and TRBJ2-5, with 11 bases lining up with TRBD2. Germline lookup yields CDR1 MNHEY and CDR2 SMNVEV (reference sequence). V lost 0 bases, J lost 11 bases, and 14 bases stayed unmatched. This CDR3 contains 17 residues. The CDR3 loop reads CASSLSTGLAASYVQYF. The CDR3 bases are TGTGCCAGCAGTTTATCGACGGGACTAGCGGCCTCCTACGTGCAGTACTTC.

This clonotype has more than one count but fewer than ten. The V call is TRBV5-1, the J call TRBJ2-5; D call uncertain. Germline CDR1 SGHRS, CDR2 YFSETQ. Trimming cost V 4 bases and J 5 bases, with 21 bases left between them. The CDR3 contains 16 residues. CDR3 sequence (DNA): TGCGCCAGCAGCATCGTTTTAGCCTACGATGGGGAGACCCAGTACTTC. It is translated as CASSIVLAYDGETQYF.

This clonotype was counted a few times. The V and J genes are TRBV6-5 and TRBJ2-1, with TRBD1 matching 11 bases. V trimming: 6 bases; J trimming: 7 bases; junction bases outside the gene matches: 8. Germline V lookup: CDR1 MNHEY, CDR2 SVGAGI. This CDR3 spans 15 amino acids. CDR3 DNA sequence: TGTGCCAGCAGACTCGGGACAGGGGGAAGAAATGAGCAGTTCTTC. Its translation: CASRLGTGGRNEQFF.

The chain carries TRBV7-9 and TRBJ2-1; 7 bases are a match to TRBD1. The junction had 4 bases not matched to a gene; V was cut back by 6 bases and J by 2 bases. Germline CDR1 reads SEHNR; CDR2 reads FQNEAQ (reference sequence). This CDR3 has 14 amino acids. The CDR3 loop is CASRTTGAYNEQFF. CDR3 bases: TGTGCCAGCAGGACCACAGGGGCCTACAATGAGCAGTTCTTC. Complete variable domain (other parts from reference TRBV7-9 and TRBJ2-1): DTGVSQNPRHKITKRGQNVTFRCDPISEHNRLYWYRQTLGQGPEFLTYFQNEAQLEKSRLLSDRFSAERPKGSFSTLEIQRTEQGDSAMYLCASRTTGAYNEQFFGPGTRLTVL.

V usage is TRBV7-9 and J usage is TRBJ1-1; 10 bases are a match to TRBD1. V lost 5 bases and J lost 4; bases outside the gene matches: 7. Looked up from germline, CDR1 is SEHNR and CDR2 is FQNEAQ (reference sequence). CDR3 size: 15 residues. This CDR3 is CASSLPTGGITEAFF. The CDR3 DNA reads TGTGCCAGCAGCCTACCGACAGGGGGCATCACTGAAGCTTTCTTT.

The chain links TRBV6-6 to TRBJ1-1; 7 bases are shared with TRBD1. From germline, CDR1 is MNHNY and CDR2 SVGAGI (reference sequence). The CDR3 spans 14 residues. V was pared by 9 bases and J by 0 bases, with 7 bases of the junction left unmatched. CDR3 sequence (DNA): TGTGCCAGTCGCTGGGACAGCATGAACACTGAAGCTTTCTTT. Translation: CASRWDSMNTEAFF.

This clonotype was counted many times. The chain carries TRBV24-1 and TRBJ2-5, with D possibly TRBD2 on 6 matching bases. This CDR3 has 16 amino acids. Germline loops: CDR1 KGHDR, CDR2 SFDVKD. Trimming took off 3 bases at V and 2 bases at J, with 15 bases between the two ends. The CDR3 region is CATSDARGGVQETQYF. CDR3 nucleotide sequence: TGTGCCACCAGTGATGCCCGAGGAGGGGTTCAAGAGACCCAGTACTTC.

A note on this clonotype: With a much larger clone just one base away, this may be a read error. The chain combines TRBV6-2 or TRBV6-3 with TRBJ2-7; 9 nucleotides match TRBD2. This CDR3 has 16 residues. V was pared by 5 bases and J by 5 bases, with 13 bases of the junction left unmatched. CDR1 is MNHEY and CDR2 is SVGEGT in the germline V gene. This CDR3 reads CASSGRRAGGRNEQYF. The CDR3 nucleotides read TGTGCCAGCAGTGGAAGACGAGCGGGAGGTCGGAACGAGCAGTACTTC.

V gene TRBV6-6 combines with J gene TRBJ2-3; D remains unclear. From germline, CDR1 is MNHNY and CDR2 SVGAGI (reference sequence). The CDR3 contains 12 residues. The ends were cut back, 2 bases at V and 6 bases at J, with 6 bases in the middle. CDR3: CASSYNMDTQYF. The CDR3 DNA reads TGTGCCAGCAGTTACAACATGGATACGCAGTATTTT.